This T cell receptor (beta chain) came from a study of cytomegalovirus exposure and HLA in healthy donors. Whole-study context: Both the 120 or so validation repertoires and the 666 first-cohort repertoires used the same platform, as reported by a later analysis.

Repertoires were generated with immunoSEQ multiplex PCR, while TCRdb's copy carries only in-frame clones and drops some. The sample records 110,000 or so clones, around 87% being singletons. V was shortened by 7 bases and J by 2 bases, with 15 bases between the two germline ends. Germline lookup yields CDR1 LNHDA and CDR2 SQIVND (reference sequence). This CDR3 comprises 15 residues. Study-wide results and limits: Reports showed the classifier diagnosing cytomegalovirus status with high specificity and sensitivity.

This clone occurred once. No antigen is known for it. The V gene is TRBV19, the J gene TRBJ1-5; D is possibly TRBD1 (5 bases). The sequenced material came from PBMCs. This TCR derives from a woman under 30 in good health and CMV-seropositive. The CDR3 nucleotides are TGTGCCAGTACTATCCCAGGGATGGGCAATCAGCCCCAGCATTTT. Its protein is CASTIPGMGNQPQHF.